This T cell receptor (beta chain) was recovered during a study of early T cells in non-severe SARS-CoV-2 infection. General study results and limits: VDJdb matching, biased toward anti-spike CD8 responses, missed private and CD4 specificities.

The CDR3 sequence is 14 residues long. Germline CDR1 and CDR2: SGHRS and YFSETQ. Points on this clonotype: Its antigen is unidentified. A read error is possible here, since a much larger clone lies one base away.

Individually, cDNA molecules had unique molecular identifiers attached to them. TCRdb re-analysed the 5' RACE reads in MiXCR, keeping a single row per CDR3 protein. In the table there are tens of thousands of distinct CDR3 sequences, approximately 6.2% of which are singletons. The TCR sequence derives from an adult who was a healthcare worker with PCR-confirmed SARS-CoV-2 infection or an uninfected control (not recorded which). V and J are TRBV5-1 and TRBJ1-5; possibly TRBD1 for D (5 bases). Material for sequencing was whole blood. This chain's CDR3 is CASSLVGADTPRHF. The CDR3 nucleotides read TGCGCCAGCAGCTTGGTAGGGGCGGATACTCCCCGGCATTTT.